This entry lists 6 T cell receptor beta chains sequenced from one sample in a study of T cells after yellow fever vaccination. Using its own MiXCR run on the 5' RACE reads, TCRdb lists one record per CDR3 protein. The sample lists about 370,000 distinct CDR3 sequences; approximately 10% were seen once. The sequenced sample was PBMCs, obtained on the day of the first yellow fever vaccination. The receptor source for this set is a man between 18 and 29 years old who received the YFV17D yellow fever vaccine.

This clonotype occurred a few times. This sequence joins TRBV20-1 and TRBJ2-7; D may be TRBD2 (5 bases). The CDR3 length is 11 residues. Deletions cut 5 bases from V and 4 bases from J, with 9 bases between. Per germline, CDR1 DFQATT and CDR2 SNEGSKA (reference sequence). CDR3 residues: CSAQPGYEQYF. CDR3 DNA: TGCAGTGCTCAGCCGGGGTACGAGCAGTACTTC.

There are a few counts of this clonotype. This chain uses TRBV7-9 with TRBJ1-2; D remains unclear. This CDR3 has 13 residues. The V gene lost 5 bases and the J gene lost 8 bases, with 15 bases spanning the gap. The germline CDR1 and CDR2 sequences are SEHNR and FQNEAQ (reference sequence). DNA for the CDR3: TGTGCCAGCAGCATTGGCCAATACGGCGGCTACACCTTC. Amino acids: CASSIGQYGGYTF.

This rearrangement joins TRBV7-2 to TRBJ2-3; weak D call: TRBD2 (7 bases). Germline values: CDR1 SGHTA, CDR2 FQGNSA. Deletions cut 7 bases from V and 2 bases from J, with 22 bases between. This CDR3 contains 17 residues. CDR3 sequence: CASIQLTLGGATDTQYF. CDR3 nucleotide sequence: TGTGCCAGCATCCAGCTTACTTTGGGGGGGGCCACAGATACGCAGTATTTT.

In this sample, this clonotype turned up a few times. The CDR3 nucleotides read TGTGCCAGCGAGATTTTGGCTGTTGAGCAGTTCTTC. It specifies CASEILAVEQFF. This rearrangement joins TRBV3-1 to TRBJ2-1; D is unresolved. V dropped 8 bases and J dropped 9 bases, with 14 bases sitting between them. The CDR3 consists of 12 residues. Germline V CDR1 and CDR2: LGHDT, YNNKEL (reference sequence).

This clonotype appeared many times. The J gene is TRBJ2-1, the V gene TRBV4-1; 9 nucleotides align to TRBD1. With V trimmed by 4 bases and J by 3 bases, 10 bases remained unmatched. The CDR3 is made up of 17 amino acids. Germline lookup yields CDR1 MGHRA and CDR2 YSYEKL. The CDR3 bases are TGCGCCAGCAGCCCCATGCGGGGACAGGGAGACTACAATGAGCAGTTCTTC. It specifies CASSPMRGQGDYNEQFF.

A few counts support this clonotype. The CDR3 DNA follows: TGCGCCAGCAGCATTACAGGGGGCGCGGGACAAGAGACCCAGTACTTC. It is translated as CASSITGGAGQETQYF. The genes are TRBV5-1 and TRBJ2-5; 9 bases line up with TRBD1. The CDR3 totals 16 residues. Germline trimming cut 4 bases from V and 2 bases from J; bases unmatched to any gene: 9. The V gene's germline CDR1 is SGHRS and CDR2 YFSETQ.